This T cell receptor (beta chain) is from a study of a mutant IDH1 vaccine in newly diagnosed glioma. The germline CDR1 and CDR2 sequences are KGHSH and LQKENI. The V end was cut by 3 bases, the J end by 11 bases, with 19 bases between. This CDR3 has 14 residues. Time point: week 35, safety follow-up. Each vaccine dose was 300 ug of mutant IDH1 20-mer peptide, with topical imiquimod. With regard to this clone: Its antigen is unidentified.

Method: immunoSEQ multiplex PCR; TCRdb's copy keeps in-frame clones and lacks some. Seen here are about 33,000 clones, roughly 80% observed once, and the top ten hold 6% to 7.5%. The source material was PBMCs, sampled from a glioma patient whose treatment included an IDH1 peptide vaccine. The source is a woman under 30 with glioma. V usage is TRBV18 and J usage is TRBJ1-1; D is unclear. The CDR3 loop is CASSPPREPRVAFF. CDR3 nucleotide sequence: TGTGCCAGCTCACCCCCCCGTGAGCCTAGAGTGGCTTTCTTT.